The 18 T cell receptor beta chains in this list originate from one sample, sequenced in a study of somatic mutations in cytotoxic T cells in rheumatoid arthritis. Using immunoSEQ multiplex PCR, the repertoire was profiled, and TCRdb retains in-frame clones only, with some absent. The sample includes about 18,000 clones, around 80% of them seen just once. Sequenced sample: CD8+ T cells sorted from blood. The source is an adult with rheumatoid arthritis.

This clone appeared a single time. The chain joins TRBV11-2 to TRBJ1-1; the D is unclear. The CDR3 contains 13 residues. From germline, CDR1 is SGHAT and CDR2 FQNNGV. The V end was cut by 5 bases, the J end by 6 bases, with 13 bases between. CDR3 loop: CASSLLSTAEAFF. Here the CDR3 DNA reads TGTGCCAGCAGCCTTTTGTCTACCGCTGAAGCTTTCTTT.

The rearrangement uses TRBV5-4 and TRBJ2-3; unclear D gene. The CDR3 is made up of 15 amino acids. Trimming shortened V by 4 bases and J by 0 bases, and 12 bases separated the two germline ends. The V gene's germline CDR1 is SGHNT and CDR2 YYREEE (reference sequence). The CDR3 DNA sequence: TGTGCCAGCAGCCTGGACGACTCGAGCACAGATACGCAGTATTTT. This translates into CASSLDDSSTDTQYF.

In DNA, the CDR3 is TGTGCCAGCAGCTCCCATACCACCTCATACAAGAACACTGAAGCTTTCTTT. Its protein product is CASSSHTTSYKNTEAFF. The chain links TRBV7-8 to TRBJ1-1; D remains unclear. In germline, CDR1 is SGHVS, CDR2 FQNEAQ. The CDR3 loop spans 17 amino acids. V was clipped by 4 bases and J by 1 base, with 19 bases between them. Variable domain in full (rest from reference TRBV7-8 and TRBJ1-1): GAGVSQSPRYKVAKRGQDVALRCDPISGHVSLFWYQQALGQGPEFLTYFQNEAQLDKSGLPSDRFFAERPEGSVSTLKIQRTQQEDSAVYLCASSSHTTSYKNTEAFFGQGTRLTVV.

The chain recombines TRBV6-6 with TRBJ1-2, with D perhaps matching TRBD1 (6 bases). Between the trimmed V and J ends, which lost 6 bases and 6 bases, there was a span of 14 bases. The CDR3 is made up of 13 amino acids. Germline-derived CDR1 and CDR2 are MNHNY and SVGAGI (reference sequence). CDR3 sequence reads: CASSHRAIDGYTF. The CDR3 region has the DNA TGTGCCAGCAGCCACAGGGCAATCGATGGCTACACCTTC.

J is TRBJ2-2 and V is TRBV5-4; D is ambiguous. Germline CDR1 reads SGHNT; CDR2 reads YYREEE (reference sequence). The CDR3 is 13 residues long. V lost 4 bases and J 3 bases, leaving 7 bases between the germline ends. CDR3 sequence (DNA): TGTGCCAGCAGCGGCGGTCACACCGGGGAGCTGTTTTTT. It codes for CASSGGHTGELFF.

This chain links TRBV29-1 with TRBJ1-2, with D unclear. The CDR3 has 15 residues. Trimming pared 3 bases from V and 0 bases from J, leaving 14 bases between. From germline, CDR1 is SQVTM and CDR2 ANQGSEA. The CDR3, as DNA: TGCAGCGTTGATGGAGGAGGACTAGCTAACTATGGCTACACCTTC. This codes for CSVDGGGLANYGYTF.

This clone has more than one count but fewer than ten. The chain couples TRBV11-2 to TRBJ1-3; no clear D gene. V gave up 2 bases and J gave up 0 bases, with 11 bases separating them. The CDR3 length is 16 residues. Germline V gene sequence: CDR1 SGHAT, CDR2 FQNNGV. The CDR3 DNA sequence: TGTGCCAGCAGCTTATACGAGGGAAACTCTGGAAACACCATATATTTT. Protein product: CASSLYEGNSGNTIYF.

The CDR3 sequence is CASSADLGEAFF. CDR3 coding DNA: TGTGCCAGCTCTGCGGATCTGGGTGAAGCTTTCTTT. The rearrangement uses TRBV18 and TRBJ1-1, with D uncertain. Germline values: CDR1 KGHSH, CDR2 LQKENI. The V end was cut by 6 bases, the J end by 7 bases, with 12 bases between. The CDR3 sequence is 12 residues long.

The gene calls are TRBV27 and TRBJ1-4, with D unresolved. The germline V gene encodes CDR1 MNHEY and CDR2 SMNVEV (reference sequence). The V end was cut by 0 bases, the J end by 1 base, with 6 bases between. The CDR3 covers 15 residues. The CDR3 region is CASSLSWGTNEKLFF. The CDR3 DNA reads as TGTGCCAGCAGTTTATCTTGGGGAACTAATGAAAAACTGTTTTTT.

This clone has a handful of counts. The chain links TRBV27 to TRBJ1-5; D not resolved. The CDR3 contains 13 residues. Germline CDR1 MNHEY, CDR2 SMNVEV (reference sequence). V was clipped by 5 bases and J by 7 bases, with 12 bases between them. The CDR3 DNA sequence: TGTGCCAGCAGTAATGCATTCGGACAGCCCCAGCATTTT. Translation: CASSNAFGQPQHF.

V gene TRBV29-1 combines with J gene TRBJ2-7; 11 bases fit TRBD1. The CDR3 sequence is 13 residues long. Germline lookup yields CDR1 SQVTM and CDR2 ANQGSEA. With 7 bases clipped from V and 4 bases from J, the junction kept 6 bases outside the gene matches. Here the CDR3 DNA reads TGCAGCGCTGGGACAGGGGGAGGGTACGAGCAGTACTTC. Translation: CSAGTGGGYEQYF.

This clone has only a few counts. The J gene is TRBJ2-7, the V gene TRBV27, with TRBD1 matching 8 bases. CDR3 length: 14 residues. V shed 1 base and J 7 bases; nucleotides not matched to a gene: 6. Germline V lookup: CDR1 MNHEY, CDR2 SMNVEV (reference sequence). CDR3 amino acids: CASSLWQGAGEQYF. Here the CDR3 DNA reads TGTGCCAGCAGTTTATGGCAGGGGGCTGGGGAGCAGTACTTC.

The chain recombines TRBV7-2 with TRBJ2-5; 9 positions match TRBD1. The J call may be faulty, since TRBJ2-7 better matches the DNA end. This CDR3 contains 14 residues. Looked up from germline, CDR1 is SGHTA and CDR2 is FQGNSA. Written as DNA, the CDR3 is TGTGCCAGCAGGCCGGGACAGGGCCTCTACGAGCAGTACTTC. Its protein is CASRPGQGLYEQYF.

The CDR3 reads CASGYDRSTEAFF. CDR3 DNA: TGTGCTAGTGGTTATGATCGGTCCACTGAAGCTTTCTTT. This sequence joins TRBV12-5 and TRBJ1-1; D gene unclear. CDR1 LGHNT and CDR2 FRNRAP come from the germline V gene. This CDR3 comprises 13 residues. V lost 4 bases to trimming and J lost 4 bases, with 10 bases between them.

The CDR3, as DNA: TGTGCCAGCAGCGTAGTAGCGGGGAGCTCCTACGAGCAGTACTTC. This codes for CASSVVAGSSYEQYF. V gene TRBV9 combines with J gene TRBJ2-7, with 8 bases lining up with TRBD2. The V gene's germline CDR1 is SGDLS and CDR2 YYNGEE. This CDR3 contains 15 residues. V shed 0 bases and J 0 bases; nucleotides not matched to a gene: 2.

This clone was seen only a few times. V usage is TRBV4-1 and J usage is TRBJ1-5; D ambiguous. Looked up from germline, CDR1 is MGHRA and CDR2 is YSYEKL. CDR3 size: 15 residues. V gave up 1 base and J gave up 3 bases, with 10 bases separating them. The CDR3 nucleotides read TGCGCCAGCAGCCAAGTAGGAGGATCCAATCAGCCCCAGCATTTT. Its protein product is CASSQVGGSNQPQHF.

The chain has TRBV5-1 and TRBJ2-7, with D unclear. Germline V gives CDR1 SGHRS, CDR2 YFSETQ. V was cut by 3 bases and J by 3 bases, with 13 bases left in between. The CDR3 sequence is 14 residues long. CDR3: CASSSMGSNYEQYF. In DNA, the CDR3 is TGCGCCAGCAGCTCTATGGGTTCTAACTACGAGCAGTACTTC.

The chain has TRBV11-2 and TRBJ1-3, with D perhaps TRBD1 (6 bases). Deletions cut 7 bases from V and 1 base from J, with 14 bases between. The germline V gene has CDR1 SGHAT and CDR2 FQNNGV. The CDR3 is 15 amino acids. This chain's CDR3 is CASNYGQSSGNTIYF. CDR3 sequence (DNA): TGTGCCAGCAATTACGGACAGTCGTCTGGAAACACCATATATTTT. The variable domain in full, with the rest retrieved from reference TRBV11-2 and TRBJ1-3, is EAGVAQSPRYKIIEKRQSVAFWCNPISGHATLYWYQQILGQGPKLLIQFQNNGVVDDSQLPKDRFSAERLKGVDSTLKIQPAKLEDSAVYLCASNYGQSSGNTIYFGEGSWLTVV.